Included here is one T cell receptor beta chain sequence, with context. No antigen is known for it. Per-base quality was not reported, and no clone a single base away is much larger than it. TCRbeta CDR3 regions were amplified from genomic DNA by means of the immunoSEQ Assay, a bias-controlled multiplex PCR. In the original analysis: Nucleated cell counts per sample were estimated from amplification of reference gene primers within the assay. Sequence reads were collapsed and filtered to measure the absolute abundance of every unique TCRbeta CDR3 rearrangement. For each sample, productive Simpson clonality was calculated as the square root of Simpson's diversity index across productive rearrangements. Here the immuneACCESS table is served through TCRdb, limited to in-frame sequences with V and J called. Missing clones are a known gap in these copies; in checked studies unresolved V genes cover under half, and the rest lacks a known reason. Clone size and V and J calls were adopted from that table, with D and trimming inferred from the DNA. In this sample the table shows about 250,000 clones, just over 85% of which occur a single time. The top ten clonotypes cover approximately 1.6% of the sample.

The data belong to a study of blood T cell repertoires in COVID-19 (TCRdb year 2020). For the study in its entirety: The collaborator samples originated in the United States, Italy and Spain and spanned the acute and convalescent phases of COVID-19. The material from the prospective study consisted of cDNA or gDNA derived from T cells, B-cell-depleted T cells, or PBMCs. Subjects who had been exposed to COVID-19, were actively infected with it, or had recovered from it provided the deeply sampled blood TCRbeta repertoires that made up the dataset. The repertoires were released in a freely available public database intended as a resource for research on the immune response to SARS-CoV-2. The samples were drawn from the first 160 participants of the ongoing ImmuneRACE study and from roughly 1,300 subjects provided by 6 global collaborators. The sample metadata nearly always contained a de-identified subject ID, COVID-19 status, age in years and sex. HLA class I and class II types, where available, came from metadata supplied by the sample provider rather than from assay-based typing. General findings and caveats noted by the study authors: How much clinical and demographic metadata was included differed by source and by participant, and the metadata was provided uncurated.

The CDR3 holds 15 amino acids from the cysteine to the phenylalanine. The retained sequence is limited to the CDR3, 45 bases, with the frame set at the first base. CDR1 is given as MDHEN and CDR2 as SYDVKM, both from the germline V gene. V and J are truncated by 6 bases and 0 bases respectively, leaving an intervening sequence of 12 bases. Participants in the prospective study were enrolled through a virtual design, were aged about 18 to 90 years, and lived in about 25 United States geographic areas. To assign participants to cohorts, the prospective study relied on clinical history that participants themselves reported in a screening survey and a study questionnaire. For ImmuneRACE Cohort 3, a participant was defined as recovered based on two consecutive negative NP/OP PCR tests, clearance by a healthcare professional, or resolution of symptoms. In the prospective study, whole blood, serum and a nasopharyngeal or oropharyngeal swab were collected from each participant by mobile phlebotomists. Participants in the prospective study had the option to provide additional blood draws and questionnaires over an approximately 2-month period. Prospective study blood samples were shipped either frozen or at room temperature before DNA extraction.

Here the chain combines TRBV28 and TRBJ1-5, with no D gene named confidently. The specimen sequenced was PBMCs or T cells enriched from blood (not recorded which). This sequence originates from a man aged 40-50 years who had recovered from COVID-19. The CDR3 corresponds to CASSKYTYSNQPQHF. The DNA reads as follows: TGTGCCAGCAGCAAGTATACTTATAGCAATCAGCCCCAGCATTTT.